This T cell receptor beta chain was retrieved from a study of cytotoxic CD8 clonotypes in ibrutinib-treated CLL. Produced via immunoSEQ multiplex PCR; TCRdb's table is partial and in-frame only. This table has some 200,000 clones, around three quarters appearing once. The length of the CDR3 is 14 residues. Germline-derived CDR1 and CDR2 are SGDLS and YYNGEE. Trimming removed 2 bases from V and 2 bases from J, with 9 bases in between. The receptor's source is a human donor with chronic lymphocytic leukemia. Sequences were derived from PBMCs, sampled after 24 months of ibrutinib treatment. The gene calls are TRBV9 and TRBJ2-3, with D possibly being TRBD2 (6 bases). CDR3 residues: CASSVRDFTDTQYF. CDR3 DNA: TGTGCCAGCAGCGTTCGGGACTTCACAGATACGCAGTATTTT.